The clone carrying this T cell receptor (beta chain) has a handful of counts. The antigen remains unidentified. These data come from a study of beta chain features in type 1 diabetes. Findings and caveats of the study: For patients, the naive, central memory and Treg TCRB repertoires appeared more alike than for healthy donors. Patients with Type 1 diabetes showed moderately but significantly shorter TCRB CDR3s in all four CD4+ subsets.

The CDR3 is 13 amino acids. Trimming took off 5 bases at V and 7 bases at J, with 12 bases between the two ends. Germline CDR1 is SGHVS and CDR2 is FQNEAQ. What was sequenced were expressed TCRB transcripts, since all of the isolated RNA had been reverse transcribed. Produced via immunoSEQ multiplex PCR; TCRdb's table is partial and in-frame only. The profile shows some 370,000 clones, over 9% of them singletons. CD45RO/CCR7/CD25/CD127/CD95/CD27 sorting isolated CD4+ naive, central memory, regulatory and stem cell-like memory cells. Specimen: central memory CD4+ T cells from blood. The sequence was obtained from a young man with type 1 diabetes. V gene TRBV7-8 combines with J gene TRBJ2-1, with D hard to call. CDR3: CASSAMAGNEQFF. CDR3 DNA sequence: TGTGCCAGCAGCGCCATGGCTGGTAATGAGCAGTTCTTC.